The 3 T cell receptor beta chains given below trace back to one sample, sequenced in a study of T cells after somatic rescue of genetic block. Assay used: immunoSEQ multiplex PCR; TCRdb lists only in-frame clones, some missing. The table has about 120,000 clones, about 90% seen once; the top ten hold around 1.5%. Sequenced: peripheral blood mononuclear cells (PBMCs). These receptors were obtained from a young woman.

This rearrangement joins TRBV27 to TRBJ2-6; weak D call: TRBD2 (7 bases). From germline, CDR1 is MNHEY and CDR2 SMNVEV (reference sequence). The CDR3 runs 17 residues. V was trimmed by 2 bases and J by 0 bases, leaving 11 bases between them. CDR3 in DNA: TGTGCCAGCAGTTTAGGCGGGGGCTCCTCTGGGGCCAACGTCCTGACTTTC. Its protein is CASSLGGGSSGANVLTF.

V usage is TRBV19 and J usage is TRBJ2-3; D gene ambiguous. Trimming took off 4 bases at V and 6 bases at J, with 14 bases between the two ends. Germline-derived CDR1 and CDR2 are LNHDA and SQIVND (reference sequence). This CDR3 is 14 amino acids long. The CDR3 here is CASSKDDGADTQYF. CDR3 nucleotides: TGTGCCAGTAGTAAGGACGACGGAGCGGATACGCAGTATTTT.

This CDR3 reads CASRTLAGGPDNEQFF. In DNA, the CDR3 is TGTGCCAGCAGAACACTAGCGGGGGGCCCTGACAATGAGCAGTTCTTC. The chain carries TRBV13 and TRBJ2-1, with TRBD2 matching over 12 bases. V shed 6 bases and J 5 bases; nucleotides not matched to a gene: 8. CDR1 is PRHDT and CDR2 is FYEKMQ in the germline V gene (reference sequence). This CDR3 is 16 amino acids long.